This T cell receptor beta chain was identified during a study of blood T cell repertoires in COVID-19. Study summary: There were acute and convalescent COVID-19 samples, and they came from the United States, Italy and Spain. From T cells, B-cell-depleted T cells, or PBMCs came the material, which was cDNA or gDNA.

Authors' processing steps: How many nucleated cells were present was estimated from reference gene primer amplification. Using immunoSEQ multiplex PCR, the repertoire was profiled, and TCRdb retains in-frame clones only, with some absent. V, J and clone size derive from that table, while D and trimming were established from the DNA sequence. The repertoire holds 53,000 or so clones, 65% to 85% seen once, with about 45% in the top ten. The sequence came from a man aged 65-85 years with active or convalescent COVID-19. The sample comprised peripheral blood.

In DNA, the CDR3 is TGTGCCAGCAGCTCGCGGGCCCGAAATGAAAAACTGTTTTTT. Translation gives CASSSRARNEKLFF. The J gene is TRBJ1-4, the V gene TRBV7-2; D uncertain. Looked up from germline, CDR1 is SGHTA and CDR2 is FQGNSA. CDR3 length: 14 residues. The germline V and J ends were trimmed by 4 bases and 5 bases, with 11 bases remaining between them.